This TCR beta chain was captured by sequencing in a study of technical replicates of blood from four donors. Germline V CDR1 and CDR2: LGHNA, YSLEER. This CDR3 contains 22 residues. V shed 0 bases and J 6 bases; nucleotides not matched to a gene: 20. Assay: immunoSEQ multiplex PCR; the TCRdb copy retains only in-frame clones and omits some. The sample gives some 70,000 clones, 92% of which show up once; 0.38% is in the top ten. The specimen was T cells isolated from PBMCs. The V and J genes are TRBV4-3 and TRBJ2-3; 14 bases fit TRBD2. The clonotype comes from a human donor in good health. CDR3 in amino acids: CASSQDWGLAGEVFDNSDTQYF. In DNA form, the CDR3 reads TGCGCCAGCAGCCAAGATTGGGGACTAGCGGGAGAGGTTTTCGACAACTCCGATACGCAGTATTTT.